This T cell receptor (beta chain) was recovered during a study of blood T cell repertoires in COVID-19. Across the study: Nucleic acid was either cDNA or gDNA, and it came from T cells, B-cell-depleted T cells, or PBMCs.

This clone was seen just once. V lost 3 bases to trimming and J lost 2 bases, with 7 bases between them. The CDR3 is 13 amino acids. Germline V gene lookup returns CDR1 KGHSH and CDR2 LQKENI. Assay used: immunoSEQ multiplex PCR; TCRdb lists only in-frame clones, some missing. The sample includes about 120,000 clones, 60% to 85% of them seen just once. Sequencing used peripheral blood. The genes are TRBV18 and TRBJ1-2; no reliable D call. The origin of this receptor is a man aged 65 to 79 with acute or convalescent COVID-19. The CDR3 here is CASSPSQNYGYTF. In DNA, the CDR3 is TGTGCCAGCTCACCTTCCCAGAACTATGGCTACACCTTC.